The rows below give T cell receptor beta chains drawn from one sample of a study of post-analysis software for immune sequencing data. In TCRdb, the PCR reads were re-called with MiXCR into one record per CDR3 protein. Of hundreds of thousands of distinct CDR3 sequences in the sample, more than 50% were seen once. The specimen was blood. The receptors come from a girl aged 2 to 10 with multiple sclerosis. The conserved cysteine and the conserved F or W are not part of the CDR3 here.

v_call: TRBV27
cdr3_aa: ASSLYRGSEAF

v_call: TRBV7-3
cdr3_aa: ASSLPQGGSSYNEQF

v_call: TRBV11-2
cdr3_aa: ASSPSLAGYQETQY

v_call: TRBV29-1
cdr3_aa: SVGGQGPTDTQY

v_call: TRBV7-3
cdr3_aa: ASSFRRADEQF

v_call: TRBV6-6
cdr3_aa: ASSYAGSSTGELF

v_call: TRBV29-1
cdr3_aa: SVEIRSGRTDTQY

v_call: TRBV2
cdr3_aa: ASSEALAGGGYEQY

v_call: TRBV25-1
cdr3_aa: ASSEGLAGSYEQY

v_call: TRBV6-5
cdr3_aa: ATRLVGEKEQY

v_call: TRBV6-6
cdr3_aa: ASSQDSNSNQPQH

v_call: TRBV28
cdr3_aa: ASSSPPGLDNEQF

v_call: TRBV5-1
cdr3_aa: ASSPTPDRNTEAF

v_call: TRBV29-1
cdr3_aa: SARVHEQF

v_call: TRBV7-2
cdr3_aa: ASVPGPGTQY

v_call: TRBV20-1
cdr3_aa: SAREPGQGVHEQY

v_call: TRBV12-3/TRBV12-4
cdr3_aa: ASSQQGVDTGELF

v_call: TRBV5-1
cdr3_aa: ACRPATNEKLF

v_call: TRBV3-1
cdr3_aa: ASSQDERSYGYT

v_call: TRBV12-3/TRBV12-4
cdr3_aa: ASSLTGVGNNEQF

v_call: TRBV7-9
cdr3_aa: ASSDGPSGGYT

v_call: TRBV7-9
cdr3_aa: ASSRTLTGKDTQY

v_call: TRBV29-1
cdr3_aa: SVTLSAEQF

v_call: TRBV6-5
cdr3_aa: ASSSTTIQETQY

v_call: TRBV20-1
cdr3_aa: SAKLKGDSNTEAF

v_call: TRBV5-1
cdr3_aa: ASSIRHGTADSGSTDTQY

v_call: TRBV4-1
cdr3_aa: ASSQDREGRKAF

v_call: TRBV7-2
cdr3_aa: ASSLLRSYGGAKGNEQF

v_call: TRBV6-4
cdr3_aa: ASSEIGSYNKQF

v_call: TRBV10-1
cdr3_aa: ASSEAGDNEQF

v_call: TRBV6-6
cdr3_aa: ASSWDNYEQY

v_call: TRBV18
cdr3_aa: ASSSAGTHQETQY

v_call: TRBV7-7
cdr3_aa: ASSLEVASEETDEQF

v_call: TRBV20-1
cdr3_aa: SASPGSQETQY

v_call: TRBV2
cdr3_aa: ASSDQAQGRHEQY

v_call: TRBV29-1
cdr3_aa: SVSEVEGQPQH

v_call: TRBV9
cdr3_aa: ASSGGPGDEKLF

v_call: TRBV4-1
cdr3_aa: ASSQEGTGASQY

v_call: TRBV12-3/TRBV12-4
cdr3_aa: ASSPYPGTGGDYTEAF

v_call: TRBV7-3
cdr3_aa: ASSFDTYNEQF

v_call: TRBV20-1
cdr3_aa: SARQGEGNGYT

v_call: TRBV20-1
cdr3_aa: SASGHEQF

v_call: TRBV18
cdr3_aa: ASSPPSTTDTQY

v_call: TRBV10-3
cdr3_aa: AISVGQNYGYT

v_call: TRBV15
cdr3_aa: ATSRGQGSENEQF

v_call: TRBV27
cdr3_aa: ASAHGTGTDTQY